This is a list of T cell receptor beta chains from one sample in a study of shared clonotypes between healthy human individuals. The assay was immunoSEQ multiplex PCR, and TCRdb's table has in-frame clones only and misses some. There are hundreds of thousands of clones in the sample; 70% to 75% occur only once, and 10% lies in the top ten. Specimen: memory CD4+ T cells sorted from blood. The receptors originated from a man aged 30 to 45 in good health. Each CDR3 is given with its conserved first and last residue. A D gene is named only where the DNA matches it firmly. Size tells how often a clone was seen (once, few, many) or the class of an expanded clone, and some rows leave it out.

d_call j_call clone_size v_call cdr3_aa cdr3_nt
TRBD1 TRBJ1-4 NA TRBV30 CAWKGTDEKLFF TGTGCCTGGAAAGGGACAGATGAAAAACTGTTTTTT
TRBD1 TRBJ2-2 NA TRBV27 CASSRGQGRTGELFF TGTGCCAGCAGCCGAGGACAGGGTCGCACCGGGGAGCTGTTTTTT
NA TRBJ1-2 NA TRBV6-5 CASSPSKGSNYGYTF TGTGCCAGCAGCCCCTCTAAGGGCTCTAACTATGGCTACACCTTC
NA TRBJ1-2 NA TRBV28 CASIPGFRGAYYGYTF TGTGCCAGCATTCCAGGGTTCCGGGGGGCGTACTATGGCTACACCTTC
NA TRBJ1-4 NA TRBV18 CASSPRGNEKLFF TGTGCCAGCTCACCACGGGGAAATGAAAAACTGTTTTTT
NA TRBJ2-1 NA TRBV10-3 CAISVQGSNEQFF TGTGCCATCAGTGTACAGGGTTCGAATGAGCAGTTCTTC
NA TRBJ2-5 few TRBV6-1 CASRWTADQETQYF TGTGCCAGCAGATGGACAGCGGATCAAGAGACCCAGTACTTC
TRBD2 TRBJ2-7 NA TRBV6-1 CASGLAGGYEQYF TGTGCCAGCGGACTAGCGGGAGGCTACGAGCAGTACTTC
NA TRBJ2-7 NA TRBV28 CASSFGGSSYEQYF TGTGCCAGCAGTTTCGGTGGAAGCTCCTACGAGCAGTACTTC
NA TRBJ1-4 NA TRBV28 CASSTDRYNEKLFF TGTGCCAGCAGTACCGACAGGTATAATGAAAAACTGTTTTTT
NA TRBJ1-5 few TRBV28 CASSSYWQSDQPQHF TGTGCCAGCAGTTCGTATTGGCAATCGGATCAGCCCCAGCATTTT
NA TRBJ1-1 NA TRBV10-3 CAISEGAGEAFF TGTGCCATCAGTGAGGGGGCTGGTGAAGCTTTCTTT
NA TRBJ2-2 once TRBV18 CASSPGTGTNTGELFF TGTGCCAGCTCACCTGGAACAGGGACCAACACCGGGGAGCTGTTTTTT
NA TRBJ2-1 NA TRBV10-2 CASRGLKGENYNEQFF TGCGCCAGCAGAGGACTAAAGGGGGAGAACTACAATGAGCAGTTCTTC
TRBD1 TRBJ2-5 NA TRBV5-4 CASSLRTGGTETQYF TGTGCCAGCAGCCTCAGAACAGGGGGAACCGAGACCCAGTACTTC
TRBD2 TRBJ2-7 NA TRBV5-3 CARSLAGASGRAYEQYF TGTGCCAGAAGCTTGGCCGGGGCTAGCGGGAGGGCCTACGAGCAGTACTTC
TRBD2 TRBJ2-5 NA TRBV9 CASSLEGLAFQETQYF TGTGCCAGCAGCTTAGAGGGACTAGCGTTTCAAGAGACCCAGTACTTC
TRBD2 TRBJ2-7 NA TRBV6-1 CASSLERGSYEQYF TGTGCCAGCAGTCTCGAGCGGGGATCATACGAGCAGTACTTC
TRBD1 TRBJ2-7 once TRBV6-1 CASPGQGMWEQYF TGTGCCAGCCCGGGACAGGGTATGTGGGAGCAGTACTTC
NA TRBJ1-2 NA TRBV6-1 CASSEDSFYGYTF TGTGCCAGCAGTGAGGACAGCTTCTATGGCTACACCTTC
TRBD2 TRBJ2-1 NA TRBV6-1 CASSLASGNEQFF TGTGCCAGCAGTTTAGCTAGCGGTAATGAGCAGTTCTTC
NA TRBJ2-5 NA TRBV19 CASSTYRGDGETQYF TGTGCCAGTAGTACGTATCGTGGTGATGGGGAGACCCAGTACTTC
NA TRBJ2-7 NA TRBV6-6 CASSPERGTYF TGTGCCAGCAGTCCTGAAAGGGGGACGTACTTC
NA TRBJ2-1 NA TRBV29-1 CSDLRGSSYNEQFF TGCAGCGACCTGAGGGGAAGCTCCTACAATGAGCAGTTCTTC
NA TRBJ1-3 NA TRBV28 CASSLYEGRSGNTIYF TGTGCCAGCAGTTTATACGAGGGGAGGTCTGGAAACACCATATATTTT
NA TRBJ2-5 NA TRBV5-1 CASSITANDQYF TGCGCCAGCAGCATAACAGCCAATGACCAGTACTTC
NA TRBJ1-5 once TRBV9 CASSVGPGNNQPQHF TGTGCCAGCAGCGTAGGGCCCGGGAACAATCAGCCCCAGCATTTT
NA TRBJ2-2 NA TRBV30 CAWNLQNTGELFF TGTGCCTGGAACCTCCAGAACACCGGGGAGCTGTTTTTT
NA TRBJ2-7 few TRBV28 CASSSPGVAQPYEQYF TGTGCCAGCAGTTCCCCCGGGGTAGCGCAACCCTACGAGCAGTACTTC
NA TRBJ2-2 NA TRBV15 CATSRDSRAGELFF TGTGCCACCAGCAGAGATTCTCGGGCCGGGGAGCTGTTTTTT
NA TRBJ2-1 NA TRBV29-1 CSVAGTPSSYNEQFF TGCAGCGTGGCTGGGACTCCTAGCTCCTACAATGAGCAGTTCTTC
TRBD2 TRBJ2-1 NA TRBV7-3 CASSLTGLAGVQSSYNEQFF TGTGCCAGCAGCTTAACTGGGCTAGCGGGAGTCCAGAGCTCCTACAATGAGCAGTTCTTC
NA TRBJ2-5 NA TRBV15 CATSRQEETQYF TGTGCCACCAGCAGACAGGAAGAGACCCAGTACTTC
TRBD1 TRBJ2-7 NA TRBV7-9 CASSRTGESYEQYF TGTGCCAGCAGCCGGACAGGGGAGTCCTACGAGCAGTACTTC
NA TRBJ1-1 once TRBV28 CASSTSPGGRSF TGTGCCAGCAGTACGAGTCCCGGGGGCCGGAGTTTT
TRBD1 TRBJ1-4 NA TRBV10-3 CASNRDRAEKLFF TGTGCCAGCAACCGGGACAGGGCTGAAAAACTGTTTTTT
TRBD2 TRBJ2-1 NA TRBV6-4 CASSVGTSGNNEQFF TGTGCCAGCAGCGTCGGGACTAGCGGGAACAATGAGCAGTTCTTC
NA TRBJ2-2 NA TRBV11-2 CASSLAPGHSGTGELFF TGTGCCAGCAGCTTAGCCCCAGGACACTCAGGCACCGGGGAGCTGTTTTTT
TRBD1 TRBJ1-2 NA TRBV10-3 CAITQGEYNYGYTF TGTGCCATCACCCAGGGGGAATATAACTATGGCTACACCTTC
TRBD1 TRBJ1-1 NA TRBV11-3 CASSLDQGANTEAFF TGTGCCAGCAGCTTAGACCAGGGGGCGAACACTGAAGCTTTCTTT
NA TRBJ2-3 once TRBV5-1 CASSPTGGADTQYF TGCGCCAGCAGCCCAACTGGGGGAGCAGATACGCAGTATTTT
TRBD2 TRBJ2-5 NA TRBV5-4 CASSLGDSGFQYF TGTGCCAGCAGCTTGGGGGATAGCGGGTTCCAGTACTTC
NA TRBJ2-7 NA TRBV5-1 CASRAGTESPYEQYF TGCGCCAGCCGGGCGGGGACGGAGTCTCCTTACGAGCAGTACTTC
NA TRBJ1-2 NA TRBV13 CASSEQGRGYTF TGTGCCAGCAGTGAACAGGGCCGTGGCTACACCTTC
NA TRBJ1-1 few TRBV6-6 CASRSGGTTEAFF TGTGCCAGCAGGAGTGGGGGCACCACTGAAGCTTTCTTT
NA TRBJ2-6 NA TRBV27 CASSFRQHSSGANVLTF TGTGCCAGCAGTTTCCGACAGCATAGCTCTGGGGCCAACGTCCTGACTTTC
NA TRBJ2-2 once TRBV5-1 CASSFIGSANTGELFF TGCGCCAGCAGCTTTATCGGAAGCGCGAACACCGGGGAGCTGTTTTTT
NA TRBJ1-1 many TRBV29-1 CSVEGAAGATEAFF TGCAGCGTTGAAGGGGCGGCGGGGGCCACTGAAGCTTTCTTT
NA TRBJ1-2 once TRBV5-1 CASSLRSGHGYTF TGCGCCAGCAGCTTGAGGTCAGGTCACGGCTACACCTTC
TRBD1 TRBJ2-7 NA TRBV5-1 CASSSGTGVHEQYF TGCGCCAGCAGCTCCGGGACAGGAGTCCACGAGCAGTACTTC
TRBD2 TRBJ2-3 NA TRBV29-1 CSVAGRGADGDTQYF TGCAGCGTTGCCGGGCGGGGGGCCGATGGTGATACGCAGTATTTT
TRBD2 TRBJ2-7 few TRBV5-1 CASSRHPAGASSYEQYF TGCGCCAGCAGTCGCCACCCCGCGGGAGCTTCGTCCTACGAGCAGTACTTC
TRBD2 TRBJ2-1 many TRBV4-1 CASSPVSGSSYNEQFF TGCGCCAGCAGCCCAGTTAGCGGGAGCTCCTACAATGAGCAGTTCTTC
TRBD2 TRBJ2-1 NA TRBV5-8 CASSLAWGSGSFGSYNEQFF TGTGCCAGCAGCTTGGCCTGGGGTAGCGGGAGTTTTGGCTCCTACAATGAGCAGTTCTTC
TRBD1 TRBJ1-5 NA TRBV19 CASSTGTGWEGNQPQHF TGTGCCAGTAGTACCGGGACAGGGTGGGAGGGCAATCAGCCCCAGCATTTT
TRBD2 TRBJ2-3 NA TRBV7-8 CASSLIGLAGGTDTQYF TGTGCCAGCAGCTTGATCGGACTAGCGGGGGGCACAGATACGCAGTATTTT